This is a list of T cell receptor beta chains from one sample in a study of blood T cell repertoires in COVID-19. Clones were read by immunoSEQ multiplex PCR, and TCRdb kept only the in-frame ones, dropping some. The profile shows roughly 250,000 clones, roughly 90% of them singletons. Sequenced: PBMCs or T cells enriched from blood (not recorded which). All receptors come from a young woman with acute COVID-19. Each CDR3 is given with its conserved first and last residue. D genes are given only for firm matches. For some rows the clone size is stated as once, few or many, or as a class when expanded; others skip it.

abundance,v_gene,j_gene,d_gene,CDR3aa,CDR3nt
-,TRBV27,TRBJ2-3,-,CASSGGASTDTQYF,TGTGCCAGTAGCGGAGGGGCTAGCACAGATACGCAGTATTTT
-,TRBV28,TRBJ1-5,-,CASSLTGNQPQHF,TGTGCCAGCAGTTTAACAGGGAATCAGCCCCAGCATTTT
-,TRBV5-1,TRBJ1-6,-,CASSRGQLRTNSPLHF,TGCGCCAGCAGTCGTGGACAGCTTCGTACTAATTCACCCCTCCACTTT
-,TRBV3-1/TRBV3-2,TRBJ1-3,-,CASSLQTGSGNTIYF,TGTGCCAGCAGCCTCCAGACTGGGTCTGGAAACACCATATATTTT
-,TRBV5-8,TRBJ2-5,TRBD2,CASSLGTSGAQETQYF,TGTGCCAGCAGCTTGGGGACTAGCGGGGCCCAAGAGACCCAGTACTTC
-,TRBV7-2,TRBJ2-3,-,CASSTDTDTQYF,TGTGCCAGCAGCACAGACACAGATACGCAGTATTTT
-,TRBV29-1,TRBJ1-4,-,CSVVSHPGKLFF,TGCAGCGTTGTGTCCCACCCGGGAAAACTGTTTTTT
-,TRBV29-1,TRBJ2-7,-,CSVADSISYEQYF,TGCAGCGTCGCTGACAGTATCTCCTACGAGCAGTACTTC
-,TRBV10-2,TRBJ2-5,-,CASSVLGGAKTQYF,TGCGCCAGCAGTGTGCTTGGGGGGGCAAAGACCCAGTACTTC
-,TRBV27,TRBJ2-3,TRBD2,CASSLLAGGTLDTQYF,TGTGCCAGCAGTTTATTAGCGGGAGGTACTCTAGATACGCAGTATTTT
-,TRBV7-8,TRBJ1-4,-,CASSPGPPGGDNEKLFF,TGTGCCAGCAGCCCAGGGCCGCCGGGAGGGGATAATGAAAAACTGTTTTTT
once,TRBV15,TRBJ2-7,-,CATSRDRSSQREGGEQYF,TGTGCCACCAGCAGAGATCGCAGTTCCCAGCGTGAGGGCGGCGAGCAGTACTTC
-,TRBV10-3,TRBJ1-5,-,CAISDPVYSNQPQHF,TGTGCCATCAGTGATCCAGTATATAGCAATCAGCCCCAGCATTTT
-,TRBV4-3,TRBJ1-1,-,CASSQDSGTKAEAFF,TGCGCCAGCAGCCAAGACAGTGGGACAAAGGCTGAAGCTTTCTTT
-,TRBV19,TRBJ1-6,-,CASSIDHGGRFYNSPLHF,TGTGCCAGTAGTATAGATCACGGAGGGCGCTTCTATAATTCACCCCTCCACTTT
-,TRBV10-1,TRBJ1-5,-,CASSSRVDQPQHF,TGCGCCAGCAGCTCCCGGGTCGACCAGCCCCAGCATTTT
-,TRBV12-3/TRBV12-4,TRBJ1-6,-,CASTRFQNSPLHF,TGTGCCAGCACCCGATTCCAGAATTCACCCCTCCACTTT